This T cell receptor (beta chain) was identified during a study of Graves' ophthalmopathy and Graves' hyperthyroidism. TCR beta CDR3 amplification used RNA transcripts. First-round RT-PCR used HTBI primers; second-round multiplex PCR followed. Via MiXCR, TCRdb re-called the multiplex PCR reads, giving one row per CDR3 protein. This table holds 360,000 or so distinct CDR3 sequences, around 17% found once. Between the trimmed V and J ends, which lost 3 bases and 0 bases, there was a span of 3 bases. CDR3 length: 14 residues. PBMCs stemmed from approximately 10 ml of fresh peripheral blood. Ten or more counts support this clonotype.

The chain is built from TRBV12-3 or TRBV12-4 and TRBJ2-6; D gene ambiguous. Sequenced: peripheral blood. The sequence was collected from a young woman with Graves' ophthalmopathy. Written as DNA, the CDR3 is TGTGCCAGCAGTTTGTACTCTGGGGCCAACGTCCTGACTTTC. Translation: CASSLYSGANVLTF.